Below, one TCR beta chain is given with its context. V dropped 0 bases and J dropped 7 bases, with 13 bases sitting between them. The CDR3 contains 15 residues. Germline values: CDR1 SGDLS, CDR2 YYNGEE. The source of the sample is a study of T cell changes during pregnancy in multiple sclerosis. The repertoire was sequenced with immunoSEQ multiplex PCR; TCRdb's copy has only in-frame clones and lacks some. The sample has some 60,000 clones; around 93% are singletons. The sequence came from a female donor in good health, enrolled as a control in a pregnancy study. Sequenced material: peripheral blood, taken in the second trimester of pregnancy. The chain carries TRBV9 and TRBJ2-2, with D possibly TRBD2 on 5 matching bases. CDR3 in amino acids: CASSVEWELGGELFF. The DNA for the CDR3 is TGTGCCAGCAGCGTAGAGTGGGAGCTTGGCGGGGAGCTGTTTTTT.